Shown below are 17 T cell receptor beta chains from a single sample sequenced in a study of cytomegalovirus exposure and HLA in healthy donors. A multiplex PCR was run with 60 Vbeta primers and 13 Jbeta primers. Method: immunoSEQ multiplex PCR; TCRdb's copy keeps in-frame clones and lacks some. The table records about 190,000 clones, over 65% of them present only once. Sequences were obtained from PBMCs. These receptors came from a woman between 45 and 60 years old in good health and CMV-seropositive.

The J gene is TRBJ2-1, the V gene TRBV28; TRBD2 agrees at 11 bases. The CDR3 is 18 amino acids. Germline loops: CDR1 MDHEN, CDR2 SYDVKM. Trimming removed 4 bases from V and 9 bases from J; junction bases left unmatched: 17. CDR3 region: CASSYRPPGSGGAVEQFF. CDR3 in DNA: TGTGCCAGCAGTTATAGGCCCCCGGGTAGCGGGGGGGCGGTTGAGCAGTTCTTC.

The genes are TRBV7-8 and TRBJ1-2, with no clear D. V lost 5 bases, J lost 4 bases, and 8 bases lay in between. The CDR3 consists of 12 residues. Looked up from germline, CDR1 is SGHVS and CDR2 is FQNEAQ. CDR3 region: CASSTLRYGYTF. As DNA, the CDR3 is TGTGCCAGCAGCACCCTGCGCTATGGCTACACCTTC.

This chain links TRBV1 with TRBJ2-5; the listed D gene, TRBD2, was not tested against the DNA. TRBV1 is deemed a pseudogene. The CDR3 consists of 16 residues. Here the CDR3 DNA reads TGCACCAGCAGCCCGACTAGCGGGGGTACCCAAGAGACCCAGTACTTC. It codes for CTSSPTSGGTQETQYF.

This chain joins TRBV19 and TRBJ2-3, with 9 bases that match TRBD1. The ends lost 1 base at V and 1 base at J; junction bases unmatched: 0. Per the germline V gene, CDR1 is LNHDA and CDR2 is SQIVND (reference sequence). The CDR3 is 15 residues long. DNA of the CDR3: TGTGCCAGTAGTATAGGGACAGGGGGCACAGATACGCAGTATTTT. Its translation is CASSIGTGGTDTQYF.

The genes are TRBV30 and TRBJ2-7; 8 bases fit TRBD1. Per germline, CDR1 GTSNPN and CDR2 SVGIG (reference sequence). The ends lost 3 bases at V and 1 base at J; junction bases unmatched: 5. The CDR3 has 14 residues. CDR3 in amino acids: CAWSAGQGSYEQYF. In DNA, the CDR3 is TGTGCCTGGAGCGCCGGACAGGGTTCCTACGAGCAGTACTTC.

The chain couples TRBV9 to TRBJ1-4; possible D gene TRBD1, 5 bases. In germline, CDR1 is SGDLS, CDR2 YYNGEE. V was cut by 0 bases and J by 7 bases, with 13 bases left in between. The CDR3 has 15 amino acids. The CDR3 region is CASSVDQGRGEKLFF. The CDR3 nucleotides are TGTGCCAGCAGCGTAGATCAGGGTCGAGGTGAAAAACTGTTTTTT.

The V gene is TRBV7-2, the J gene TRBJ2-7, with TRBD2 identical over 8 bases. CDR3 length: 14 amino acids. Germline trimming cut 7 bases from V and 4 bases from J; bases unmatched to any gene: 9. In germline, CDR1 is SGHTA, CDR2 FQGNSA. The CDR3 protein is CASTLSSGGYEQYF. The CDR3 DNA is TGTGCCAGCACCCTCTCCAGCGGGGGATACGAGCAGTACTTC. Looking up the rest from reference TRBV7-2 and TRBJ2-7 gives the full variable domain: GAGVSQSPSNKVTEKGKDVELRCDPISGHTALYWYRQSLGQGLEFLIYFQGNSAPDKSGLPSDRFSAERTGGSVSTLTIQRTQQEDSAVYLCASTLSSGGYEQYFGPGTRLTVT.

V usage is TRBV2 and J usage is TRBJ2-7; 7 positions match TRBD2. The V and J ends lost 7 bases and 2 bases, in that order; junction bases with no gene match: 8. From germline, CDR1 is SNHLY and CDR2 FYNNEI. CDR3 length: 14 residues. CDR3 DNA sequence: TGTGCCAGCACCCTAGGGGAGGGGCCCTACGAGCAGTACTTC. This translates into CASTLGEGPYEQYF. The full variable domain, its missing parts supplied by reference TRBV2 and TRBJ2-7, is EPEVTQTPSHQVTQMGQEVILRCVPISNHLYFYWYRQILGQKVEFLVSFYNNEISEKSEIFDDQFSVERPDGSNFTLKIRSTKLEDSAMYFCASTLGEGPYEQYFGPGTRLTVT.

The CDR3 here is CASSQGPRGNTGELFF. The CDR3, as DNA: TGCGCCAGCAGCCAAGGCCCCAGGGGGAATACCGGGGAGCTGTTTTTT. The chain links TRBV4-1 to TRBJ2-2; 7 bases match TRBD1. V shed 1 base and J 5 bases; nucleotides not matched to a gene: 7. Per germline, CDR1 MGHRA and CDR2 YSYEKL. This CDR3 has 16 amino acids.

The J gene is TRBJ1-3, the V gene TRBV6-6; 9 nucleotides agree with TRBD1. V lost 4 bases and J lost 4; bases outside the gene matches: 8. There are 16 residues in the CDR3. Per germline, CDR1 MNHNY and CDR2 SVGAGI (reference sequence). Here the CDR3 DNA reads TGTGCCAGCAGTTCCCCACAGGGGGCTCGAGGAAACACCATATATTTT. Amino acid sequence: CASSSPQGARGNTIYF.

The genes are TRBV4-1 and TRBJ1-2; 7 bases match TRBD1. With V trimmed by 2 bases and J by 4 bases, 4 bases remained unmatched. The germline V gene has CDR1 MGHRA and CDR2 YSYEKL. The CDR3 totals 14 residues. CDR3 sequence: CASSQPTGAYGYTF. CDR3 DNA: TGCGCCAGCAGCCAACCCACAGGGGCCTATGGCTACACCTTC.

The chain employs TRBV28 and TRBJ1-1; 9 bases align to TRBD1. The CDR3 runs to 15 residues. Germline values: CDR1 MDHEN, CDR2 SYDVKM. The V and J ends lost 4 bases and 3 bases, in that order; junction bases with no gene match: 6. CDR3 amino acids: CASSSGTGPYTEAFF. In DNA, the CDR3 is TGTGCCAGCAGTTCTGGGACAGGGCCCTACACTGAAGCTTTCTTT.

The chain couples TRBV5-4 to TRBJ2-5, with TRBD1 identical over 7 bases. CDR1 and CDR2 (germline): SGHNT, YYREEE (reference sequence). The V gene end was trimmed by 6 bases and the J gene end by 5 bases; junction bases not matched to a gene: 13. The CDR3 is 15 amino acids. This chain's CDR3 is CASNLRTQGVETQYF. CDR3 bases: TGTGCCAGCAACCTACGAACCCAGGGGGTGGAGACCCAGTACTTC. The full variable domain, completed using reference TRBV5-4 and TRBJ2-5, is ETGVTQSPTHLIKTRGQQVTLRCSSQSGHNTVSWYQQALGQGPQFIFQYYREEENGRGNFPPRFSGLQFPNYSSELNVNALELDDSALYLCASNLRTQGVETQYFGPGTRLLVL.

This chain uses TRBV7-2 with TRBJ2-2, with D possibly matching TRBD1 (5 bases). The germline V gene has CDR1 SGHTA and CDR2 FQGNSA. V was cut by 5 bases and J by 8 bases, with 6 bases left in between. The CDR3 loop spans 11 amino acids. CDR3 residues: CASSKGGELFF. In DNA form, the CDR3 reads TGTGCCAGCAGCAAGGGGGGGGAGCTGTTTTTT.

This clone showed up just once. The V gene is TRBV4-1, the J gene TRBJ2-3, with a weak D call TRBD2 (7 bases). Trimming stripped 1 base from V and 5 bases from J, with 19 bases between. Germline V gene sequence: CDR1 MGHRA, CDR2 YSYEKL. This CDR3 contains 17 residues. The CDR3 sequence: CASSQGIGGGSRDTQYF. In nucleotides, the CDR3 is TGCGCCAGCAGCCAAGGTATTGGCGGGGGCTCCAGAGATACGCAGTATTTT.

Comments on this clone: The same CDR3 is also encoded by other DNA sequences in this sample. The J gene is TRBJ2-2, the V gene TRBV9; D is unresolved. V was trimmed by 0 bases and J by 5 bases, leaving 5 bases between them. Germline V gene data show CDR1 as SGDLS and CDR2 as YYNGEE. The CDR3 has 13 amino acids. As DNA, the CDR3 is TGTGCCAGCAGCGTAGGGCCAACCGGGGAGCTGTTTTTT. Encoded protein: CASSVGPTGELFF. Drawing the rest from reference TRBV9 and TRBJ2-2, the complete variable domain is DSGVTQTPKHLITATGQRVTLRCSPRSGDLSVYWYQQSLDQGLQFLIQYYNGEERAKGNILERFSAQQFPDLHSELNLSSLELGDSALYFCASSVGPTGELFFGEGSRLTVL.

The rearrangement uses TRBV5-4 and TRBJ2-3; 12 nucleotides line up with TRBD1. CDR1 is SGHNT, CDR2 YYREEE, per germline (reference sequence). V was clipped by 3 bases and J by 4 bases; unmatched bases: 3. CDR3 size: 15 residues. CDR3 nucleotides: TGTGCCAGCAGCTGGGGGACAGGGGGCTCAGATACGCAGTATTTT. Residues: CASSWGTGGSDTQYF.